This TCR beta chain was obtained from a study of blood T cell repertoires in COVID-19. Sequenced by immunoSEQ multiplex PCR; TCRdb stores in-frame clones only, minus some. The sample includes 120,000 or so clones, about 81% of them seen just once. The sample was peripheral blood. The source is a woman aged 50 to 65 with acute or convalescent COVID-19.

The CDR3 region is CASSQTSGGTYQETQYF. The DNA for the CDR3 is TGTGCCAGCAGCCAAACAAGCGGGGGGACTTACCAAGAGACCCAGTACTTC. The chain uses TRBV4-2 and TRBJ2-5; 9 bases align to TRBD2. V trimming: 2 bases; J trimming: 0 bases; junction bases outside the gene matches: 7. Looked up from germline, CDR1 is LGHNA and CDR2 is YNFKEQ. This CDR3 has 17 residues.